Following are 32 T cell receptor beta chains from one sample sequenced in a study of shared clonotypes between healthy human individuals. Using immunoSEQ multiplex PCR, the repertoire was profiled, and TCRdb retains in-frame clones only, with some absent. The sample lists about 1.5 million clones; around 98% were seen once. Sequencing was carried out using naive CD4+ T cells sorted from blood. The subset denotes: CD45RA+ positively selected. All receptors derive from a man between 25 and 39 years old in good health.

The table lists this clone with a count of one. The chain couples TRBV25-1 to TRBJ2-1; D is unclear. This CDR3 spans 13 amino acids. V was trimmed by 4 bases and J by 15 bases, leaving 19 bases between them. The germline V gene encodes CDR1 MGHDK and CDR2 SYGVNS. The CDR3 here is CASSGYYTSGPFF. The CDR3 coding sequence is TGTGCCAGCAGTGGTTACTACACATCGGGTCCGTTCTTC. Using reference TRBV25-1 and TRBJ2-1 for the parts outside the CDR3, the full variable domain is EADIYQTPRYLVIGTGKKITLECSQTMGHDKMYWYQQDPGMELHLIHYSYGVNSTEKGDLSSESTVSRIRTEHFPLTLESARPSHTSQYLCASSGYYTSGPFFGPGTRLTVL.

The chain employs TRBV10-2 and TRBJ2-7; D perhaps matches TRBD2 (6 bases). The CDR3 spans 18 residues. The V end lost 0 bases, the J end lost 1 base, and 19 bases lay between the germline ends. Per germline, CDR1 WSHSY and CDR2 SAAADI. CDR3 nucleotides: TGCGCCAGCAGTGAGTCGAGGTCGAGGAGGGGCCGATCCTACGAGCAGTACTTC. It translates to CASSESRSRRGRSYEQYF.

The chain uses TRBV25-1 and TRBJ1-2; D is ambiguous. The CDR3 runs 13 residues. V lost 0 bases, J lost 7 bases, and 9 bases lay in between. Germline V CDR1 and CDR2: MGHDK, SYGVNS. CDR3 bases: TGTGCCAGCAGTGAATATGGCCAGAGTGGCTACACCTTC. It is translated as CASSEYGQSGYTF.

The rearrangement uses TRBV11-2 and TRBJ1-2, with D possibly TRBD1 on 5 matching bases. Trimming left V 2 bases short and J 5 bases short, with 15 bases between. The germline V gene has CDR1 SGHAT and CDR2 FQNNGV. The CDR3 extends over 15 amino acids. CDR3 bases: TGTGCCAGCAGCTTAAGGGGCCAGCTCGTGTATGGCTACACCTTC. Translating gives CASSLRGQLVYGYTF.

The chain carries TRBV5-4 and TRBJ2-4; D may match TRBD1 or TRBD2 (6 bases each). The CDR3 has 15 amino acids. Germline values: CDR1 SGHNT, CDR2 YYREEE (reference sequence). Trimming shortened V by 1 base and J by 5 bases, and 13 bases separated the two germline ends. The DNA for the CDR3 is TGTGCCAGCAGCTTGCTAGCGAAGGGGGAAAACATTCAGTACTTC. Translation: CASSLLAKGENIQYF.

This chain connects TRBV19 to TRBJ2-7; D possibly uses TRBD1 or TRBD2 (6 bases each). Between the trimmed V and J ends, which lost 5 bases and 3 bases, there was a span of 14 bases. Germline loops: CDR1 LNHDA, CDR2 SQIVND (reference sequence). The CDR3 contains 14 residues. CDR3 nucleotides: TGTGCCAGTAGTCCGGGGGCGCGGGGCTACGAGCAGTACTTC. It is translated as CASSPGARGYEQYF. Complete variable domain (other parts from reference TRBV19 and TRBJ2-7): DGGITQSPKYLFRKEGQNVTLSCEQNLNHDAMYWYRQDPGQGLRLIYYSQIVNDFQKGDIAEGYSVSREKKESFPLTVTSAQKNPTAFYLCASSPGARGYEQYFGPGTRLTVT.

The gene calls are TRBV5-6 and TRBJ2-3; D gene unclear. This CDR3 has 11 residues. The V gene lost 4 bases and the J gene lost 1 base, with 1 base spanning the gap. Per germline, CDR1 SGHDT and CDR2 YYEEEE. This chain's CDR3 is CASSRTDTQYF. CDR3 nucleotide sequence: TGTGCCAGCAGCCGCACAGATACGCAGTATTTT. Combining the CDR3 with reference TRBV5-6 and TRBJ2-3 gives the whole variable domain DAGVTQSPTHLIKTRGQQVTLRCSPKSGHDTVSWYQQALGQGPQFIFQYYEEEERQRGNFPDRFSGHQFPNYSSELNVNALLLGDSALYLCASSRTDTQYFGPGTRLTVL.

The chain links TRBV6-5 to TRBJ1-1, with D possibly matching TRBD1 (6 bases). The CDR3 spans 12 residues. CDR1 is MNHEY, CDR2 SVGAGI, per germline. Trimming cost V 10 bases and J 1 base, with 10 bases left between them. Written as DNA, the CDR3 is TGTGCCACCCGACAGGCGAACACTGAAGCTTTCTTT. Protein: CATRQANTEAFF.

The chain uses TRBV10-1 and TRBJ1-1; TRBD1 is a possible D gene (5 bases). The V gene's germline CDR1 is WNHNN and CDR2 SYGVQD (reference sequence). The CDR3 sequence is 13 residues long. The V end lost 4 bases, the J end lost 4 bases, and 10 bases lay between the germline ends. The CDR3: CASSAQGGTEAFF. Here the CDR3 DNA reads TGCGCCAGCAGTGCCCAGGGAGGCACTGAAGCTTTCTTT.

The rearrangement links TRBV29-1 to TRBJ2-7; TRBD1 matches at 11 bases. V shed 2 bases, J shed 1 base, and the junction held 1 base outside the gene matches. CDR1 and CDR2 (germline): SQVTM, ANQGSEA. This CDR3 has 14 amino acids. The CDR3 DNA sequence: TGCAGCGTTGAATGGGACAGGGGGTCCTACGAGCAGTACTTC. This encodes CSVEWDRGSYEQYF.

Written as DNA, the CDR3 is TGTGCCAGCAGCTTCGTTTTAACAGGGTCCTACGAGCAGTACTTC. Encoded protein: CASSFVLTGSYEQYF. The rearrangement joins TRBV7-8 to TRBJ2-7, with D tentatively TRBD1 (6 bases). This CDR3 is 15 amino acids long. Trimming took off 3 bases at V and 1 base at J, with 13 bases between the two ends. From germline, CDR1 is SGHVS and CDR2 FQNEAQ. The complete variable domain, with remaining parts taken from reference TRBV7-8 and TRBJ2-7, reads GAGVSQSPRYKVAKRGQDVALRCDPISGHVSLFWYQQALGQGPEFLTYFQNEAQLDKSGLPSDRFFAERPEGSVSTLKIQRTQQEDSAVYLCASSFVLTGSYEQYFGPGTRLTVT.

The rearrangement joins TRBV5-1 to TRBJ1-2, with 8 bases fitting TRBD1. The germline CDR1 and CDR2 sequences are SGHRS and YFSETQ. CDR3 length equals 17 residues. V shed 2 bases and J 8 bases; nucleotides not matched to a gene: 17. CDR3 in amino acids: CASSLMVGTGNKGGYTF. For the CDR3, the DNA is TGCGCCAGCAGCTTAATGGTCGGGACAGGAAACAAGGGGGGCTACACCTTC.

The genes are TRBV5-1 and TRBJ2-1; the match to TRBD2 covers 9 bases. V was pared by 4 bases and J by 2 bases, with 7 bases of the junction left unmatched. Germline CDR1 reads SGHRS; CDR2 reads YFSETQ. This CDR3 region has 16 residues. This chain's CDR3 is CASSIVSGSTYNEQFF. CDR3 in DNA: TGCGCCAGCAGCATCGTTAGCGGGAGTACCTACAATGAGCAGTTCTTC. The full variable domain, in which reference TRBV5-1 and TRBJ2-1 provide the parts outside the CDR3, is KAGVTQTPRYLIKTRGQQVTLSCSPISGHRSVSWYQQTPGQGLQFLFEYFSETQRNKGNFPGRFSGRQFSNSRSEMNVSTLELGDSALYLCASSIVSGSTYNEQFFGPGTRLTVL.

About this clone itself: Different DNA sequences within this sample yield the same CDR3. The chain recombines TRBV15 with TRBJ2-3; D ambiguous. Trimming shortened V by 0 bases and J by 5 bases, and 6 bases separated the two germline ends. The length of the CDR3 is 13 residues. CDR1 is LNHNV and CDR2 is YYDKDF in the germline V gene (reference sequence). CDR3 in amino acids: CATSRDLGDTQYF. CDR3 bases: TGTGCCACCAGCAGAGATCTGGGAGATACGCAGTATTTT.

V and J are TRBV19 and TRBJ1-1; D gene unclear. The CDR3 is made up of 14 amino acids. Germline V CDR1 and CDR2: LNHDA, SQIVND (reference sequence). With 6 bases removed from V and 0 bases from J, the gap between germline ends came to 11 bases. CDR3 sequence (DNA): TGTGCCAGTAGGGCCTATGGGGTGAACACTGAAGCTTTCTTT. The encoded protein is CASRAYGVNTEAFF.

Here the CDR3 DNA reads TGTGCCAGCAGTAAGACAGGGGACTACGAGCAGTACTTC. Its protein product is CASSKTGDYEQYF. The genes are TRBV5-5 and TRBJ2-7; 8 bases match TRBD1. The V and J ends lost 5 bases and 3 bases, in that order; junction bases with no gene match: 4. The CDR3 is 13 residues long. The V gene's germline CDR1 is SGHKS and CDR2 YYEKEE (reference sequence).

The J gene is TRBJ2-1, the V gene TRBV18; 11 bases line up with TRBD2. The V gene's germline CDR1 is KGHSH and CDR2 LQKENI. The CDR3 contains 19 residues. The V gene end was trimmed by 3 bases and the J gene end by 7 bases; junction bases not matched to a gene: 17. In DNA form, the CDR3 reads TGTGCCAGCTCACCTGAGGGGCACTCCCTAGCGGGAGGAGGGAATGAGCAGTTCTTC. Translating it yields CASSPEGHSLAGGGNEQFF.

The gene calls are TRBV7-2 and TRBJ2-7; D gene unclear. Germline CDR1 is SGHTA and CDR2 is FQGNSA. The V end lost 2 bases, the J end lost 6 bases, and 8 bases lay between the germline ends. There are 12 residues in the CDR3. CDR3 protein: CASSLYSGEQYF. CDR3 nucleotides: TGTGCCAGCAGCTTATACTCGGGCGAGCAGTACTTC.

In DNA form, the CDR3 reads TGTGCCAGCAGTGGGACGGAAAAACTGTTTTTT. It codes for CASSGTEKLFF. The V and J genes are TRBV6-5 and TRBJ1-4, with a tentative D call TRBD1 (5 bases). With 5 bases removed from V and 8 bases from J, the gap between germline ends came to 6 bases. The CDR3 totals 11 residues. Per germline, CDR1 MNHEY and CDR2 SVGAGI.

The table lists this clone with a count of one. The CDR3 loop is CASSQRTSGSLTRETQYF. DNA for the CDR3: TGTGCCAGCAGCCAAAGGACTAGCGGGAGTCTTACACGCGAGACCCAGTACTTC. The V and J genes are TRBV7-8 and TRBJ2-5; TRBD2 matches 13 bases. CDR1 and CDR2 (germline): SGHVS, FQNEAQ. This CDR3 region has 18 residues. The ends lost 5 bases at V and 5 bases at J; junction bases unmatched: 14.

The gene calls are TRBV6-1 and TRBJ2-3, with D tentatively TRBD2 (6 bases). V lost 4 bases, J lost 4 bases, and 18 bases lay in between. This CDR3 is 16 amino acids long. The V gene's germline CDR1 is MNHNS and CDR2 SASEGT. This CDR3 reads CASSVLAVPRADTQYF. The CDR3 DNA is TGTGCCAGCAGTGTTTTAGCGGTCCCTCGGGCAGATACGCAGTATTTT.

The rearrangement joins TRBV5-1 to TRBJ2-7, with a tentative D call TRBD2 (6 bases). The germline gives CDR1 SGHRS, CDR2 YFSETQ. V was shortened by 4 bases and J by 2 bases, with 16 bases between the two germline ends. The length of the CDR3 is 15 residues. The CDR3 sequence is CASSPRRVAAYEQYF. CDR3 DNA: TGCGCCAGCAGCCCAAGACGGGTAGCGGCCTACGAGCAGTACTTC.

The V call is TRBV5-1, the J call TRBJ2-3; D uncertain. This CDR3 has 12 residues. CDR1 and CDR2 (germline): SGHRS, YFSETQ. V shed 2 bases and J shed 6 bases, with 7 bases lying between them. CDR3 nucleotides: TGCGCCAGCAGCTTCTACCCCGATACGCAGTATTTT. It specifies CASSFYPDTQYF. The variable domain in full, completed from reference TRBV5-1 and TRBJ2-3, reads KAGVTQTPRYLIKTRGQQVTLSCSPISGHRSVSWYQQTPGQGLQFLFEYFSETQRNKGNFPGRFSGRQFSNSRSEMNVSTLELGDSALYLCASSFYPDTQYFGPGTRLTVL.

This chain uses TRBV5-8 with TRBJ1-1, with D possibly matching TRBD1 (5 bases). V was cut by 7 bases and J by 6 bases, with 13 bases left in between. The CDR3 runs to 12 residues. Germline V gene sequence: CDR1 SGHTS, CDR2 YDEGEE. CDR3: CASGPGFSEAFF. The CDR3 DNA reads TGTGCCAGCGGGCCAGGGTTTTCTGAAGCTTTCTTT.

The V gene is TRBV19, the J gene TRBJ1-5, with 8 nucleotides matching TRBD1. Germline-derived CDR1 and CDR2 are LNHDA and SQIVND (reference sequence). V was pared by 5 bases and J by 4 bases, with 4 bases of the junction left unmatched. This CDR3 has 14 residues. CDR3 nucleotides: TGTGCCAGTAGTTTACAGGGGGTGAATCAGCCCCAGCATTTT. Its translation: CASSLQGVNQPQHF.

The chain combines TRBV19 with TRBJ2-1; 7 nucleotides align to TRBD1. Trimming removed 6 bases from V and 0 bases from J; junction bases left unmatched: 8. CDR3 length: 16 amino acids. Germline CDR1 LNHDA, CDR2 SQIVND (reference sequence). The CDR3 protein is CASSNRGVSSYNEQFF. The DNA for the CDR3 is TGTGCCAGTAGCAACAGGGGCGTCAGCTCCTACAATGAGCAGTTCTTC.

The chain couples TRBV6-6 to TRBJ2-1; D is uncertain. Germline lookup yields CDR1 MNHNY and CDR2 SVGAGI (reference sequence). The germline V and J ends were trimmed by 2 bases and 12 bases, with 11 bases remaining between them. The CDR3 sequence is 12 residues long. As DNA, the CDR3 is TGTGCCAGCAGTTACGGCCCAAGTAGGCAGTTCTTC. Translated, it gives CASSYGPSRQFF.

The chain joins TRBV2 to TRBJ2-7; 7 bases agree with TRBD2. The ends lost 8 bases at V and 4 bases at J; junction bases unmatched: 8. Germline CDR1 SNHLY, CDR2 FYNNEI. This CDR3 has 13 amino acids. This CDR3 reads CASRRDYEYEQYF. The DNA for the CDR3 is TGTGCCAGCCGGAGGGACTACGAGTACGAGCAGTACTTC. The full variable domain, its missing parts supplied by reference TRBV2 and TRBJ2-7, is EPEVTQTPSHQVTQMGQEVILRCVPISNHLYFYWYRQILGQKVEFLVSFYNNEISEKSEIFDDQFSVERPDGSNFTLKIRSTKLEDSAMYFCASRRDYEYEQYFGPGTRLTVT.

V usage is TRBV5-1 and J usage is TRBJ2-7; 7 nucleotides agree with TRBD2. Germline CDR1 SGHRS, CDR2 YFSETQ. V was pared by 4 bases and J by 4 bases, with 8 bases of the junction left unmatched. The CDR3 runs 14 residues. The CDR3 is CASSHAGEGYEQYF. Here the CDR3 DNA reads TGCGCCAGCAGCCATGCGGGAGAGGGGTACGAGCAGTACTTC.

This CDR3 reads CASTGGRIGETQYF. The CDR3 bases are TGTGCCAGTACCGGCGGGAGGATTGGAGAGACCCAGTACTTC. The chain couples TRBV19 to TRBJ2-5, with 8 positions matching TRBD2. The CDR3 is 14 amino acids. Looked up from germline, CDR1 is LNHDA and CDR2 is SQIVND (reference sequence). The J segment lost 4 bases and the V segment lost 7 bases, leaving 8 bases of the junction unmatched.

The chain employs TRBV7-7 and TRBJ2-1, with a weak D call TRBD2 (5 bases). V was cut by 5 bases and J by 6 bases, with 17 bases left in between. Germline V gene data show CDR1 as SSHAT and CDR2 as FNYEAQ (reference sequence). CDR3 length: 15 residues. CDR3 in DNA: TGTGCCAGCAGCCCCATTGGGCGGGCCAGCAATGAGCAGTTCTTC. Translated: CASSPIGRASNEQFF.

This clone was seen just once. In the same sample, other DNA sequences code for this CDR3. This chain joins TRBV9 and TRBJ2-2; D is uncertain. The CDR3 is 15 amino acids. The germline V gene has CDR1 SGDLS and CDR2 YYNGEE. Trimming removed 2 bases at V and 0 bases at J, with 8 bases between. The CDR3 here is CASSVRAPNTGELFF. CDR3 coding DNA: TGTGCCAGCAGCGTCCGGGCCCCGAACACCGGGGAGCTGTTTTTT.